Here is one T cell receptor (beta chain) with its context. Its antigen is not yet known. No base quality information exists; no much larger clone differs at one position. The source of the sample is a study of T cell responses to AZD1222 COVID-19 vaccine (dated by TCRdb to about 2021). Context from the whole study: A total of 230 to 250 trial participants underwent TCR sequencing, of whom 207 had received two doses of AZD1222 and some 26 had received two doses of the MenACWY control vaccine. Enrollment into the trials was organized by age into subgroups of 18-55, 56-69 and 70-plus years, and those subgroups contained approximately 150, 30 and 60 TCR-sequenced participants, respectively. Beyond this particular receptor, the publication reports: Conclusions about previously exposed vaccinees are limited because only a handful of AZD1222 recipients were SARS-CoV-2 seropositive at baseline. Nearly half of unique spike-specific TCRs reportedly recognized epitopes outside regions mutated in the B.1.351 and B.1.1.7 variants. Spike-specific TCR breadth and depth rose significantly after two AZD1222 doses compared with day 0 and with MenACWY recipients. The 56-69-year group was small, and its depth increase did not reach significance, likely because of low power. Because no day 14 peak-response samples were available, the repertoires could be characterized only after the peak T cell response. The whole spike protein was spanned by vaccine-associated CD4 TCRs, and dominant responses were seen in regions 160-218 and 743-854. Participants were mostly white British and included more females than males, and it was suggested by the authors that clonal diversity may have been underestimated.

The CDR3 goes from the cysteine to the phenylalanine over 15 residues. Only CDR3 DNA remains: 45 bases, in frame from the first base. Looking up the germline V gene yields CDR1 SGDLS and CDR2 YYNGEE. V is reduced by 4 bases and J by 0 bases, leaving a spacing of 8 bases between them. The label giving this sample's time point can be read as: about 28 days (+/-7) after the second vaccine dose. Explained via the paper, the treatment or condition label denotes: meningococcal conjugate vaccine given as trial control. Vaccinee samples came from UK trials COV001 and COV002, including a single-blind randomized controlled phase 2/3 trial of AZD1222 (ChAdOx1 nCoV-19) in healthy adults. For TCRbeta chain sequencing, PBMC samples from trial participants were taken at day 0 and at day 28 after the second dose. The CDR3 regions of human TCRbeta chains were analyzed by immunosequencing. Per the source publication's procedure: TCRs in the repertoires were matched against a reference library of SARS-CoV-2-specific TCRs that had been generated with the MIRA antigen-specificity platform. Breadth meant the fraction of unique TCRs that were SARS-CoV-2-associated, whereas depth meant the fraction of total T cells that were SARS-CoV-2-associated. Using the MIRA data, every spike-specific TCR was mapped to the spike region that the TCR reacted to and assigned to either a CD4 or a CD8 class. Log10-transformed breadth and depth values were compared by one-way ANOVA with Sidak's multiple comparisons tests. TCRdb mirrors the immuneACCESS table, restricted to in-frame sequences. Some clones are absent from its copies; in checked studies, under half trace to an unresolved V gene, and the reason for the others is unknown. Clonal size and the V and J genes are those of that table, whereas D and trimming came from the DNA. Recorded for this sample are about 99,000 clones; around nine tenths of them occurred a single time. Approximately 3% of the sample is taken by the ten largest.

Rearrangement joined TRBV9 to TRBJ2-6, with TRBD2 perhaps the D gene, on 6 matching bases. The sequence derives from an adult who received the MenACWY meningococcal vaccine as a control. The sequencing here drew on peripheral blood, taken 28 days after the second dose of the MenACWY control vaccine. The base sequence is TGTGCCAGCAGCCTGGAGGGCTCTGGGGCCAACGTCCTGACTTTC. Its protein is CASSLEGSGANVLTF.